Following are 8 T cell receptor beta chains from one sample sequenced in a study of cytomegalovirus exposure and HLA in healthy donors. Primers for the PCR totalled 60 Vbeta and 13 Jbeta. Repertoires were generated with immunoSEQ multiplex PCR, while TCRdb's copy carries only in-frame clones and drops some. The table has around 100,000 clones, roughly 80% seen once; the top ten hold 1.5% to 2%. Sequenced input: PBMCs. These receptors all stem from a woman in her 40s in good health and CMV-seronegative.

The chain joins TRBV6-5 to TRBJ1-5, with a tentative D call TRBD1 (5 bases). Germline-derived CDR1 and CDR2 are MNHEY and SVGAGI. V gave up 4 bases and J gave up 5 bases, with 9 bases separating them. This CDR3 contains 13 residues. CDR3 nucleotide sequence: TGTGCCAGCAGTTGGGGCGTGGATCAGCCCCAGCATTTT. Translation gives CASSWGVDQPQHF.

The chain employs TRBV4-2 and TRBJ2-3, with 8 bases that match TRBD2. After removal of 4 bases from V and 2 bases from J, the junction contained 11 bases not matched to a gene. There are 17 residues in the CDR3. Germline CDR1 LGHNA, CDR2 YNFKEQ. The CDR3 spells CASSLNPTGRATDTQYF. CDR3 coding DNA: TGTGCCAGCAGCCTTAATCCAACCGGGAGGGCCACAGATACGCAGTATTTT.

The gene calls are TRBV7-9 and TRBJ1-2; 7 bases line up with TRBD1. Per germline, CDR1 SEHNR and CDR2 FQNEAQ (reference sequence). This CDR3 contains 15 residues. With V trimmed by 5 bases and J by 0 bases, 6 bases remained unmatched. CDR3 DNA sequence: TGTGCCAGCAGCCTTCGGGACAGAGCTAACTATGGCTACACCTTC. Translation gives CASSLRDRANYGYTF.

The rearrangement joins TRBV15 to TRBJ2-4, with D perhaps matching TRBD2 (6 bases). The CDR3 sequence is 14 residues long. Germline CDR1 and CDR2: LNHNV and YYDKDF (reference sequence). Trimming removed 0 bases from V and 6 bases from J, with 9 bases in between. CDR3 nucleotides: TGTGCCACCAGCAGAGAGGAGGGTCCAAACATTCAGTACTTC. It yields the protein CATSREEGPNIQYF. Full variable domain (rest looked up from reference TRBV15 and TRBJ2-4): DAMVIQNPRYQVTQFGKPVTLSCSQTLNHNVMYWYQQKSSQAPKLLFHYYDKDFNNEADTPDNFQSRRPNTSFCFLDIRSPGLGDTAMYLCATSREEGPNIQYFGAGTRLSVL.

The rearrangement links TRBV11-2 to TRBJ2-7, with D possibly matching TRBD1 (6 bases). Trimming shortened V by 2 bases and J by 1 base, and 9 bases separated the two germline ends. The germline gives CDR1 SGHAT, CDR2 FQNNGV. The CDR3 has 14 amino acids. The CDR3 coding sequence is TGTGCCAGCAGCTTAATAACAGGGTCCTACGAGCAGTACTTC. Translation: CASSLITGSYEQYF.

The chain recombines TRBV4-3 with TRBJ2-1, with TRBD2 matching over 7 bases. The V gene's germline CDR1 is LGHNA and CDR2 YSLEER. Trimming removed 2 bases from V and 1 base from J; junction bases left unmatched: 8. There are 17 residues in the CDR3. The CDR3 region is CASSQSSSGDSYNEQFF. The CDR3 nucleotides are TGCGCCAGCAGCCAATCATCTAGCGGAGATTCCTACAATGAGCAGTTCTTC.

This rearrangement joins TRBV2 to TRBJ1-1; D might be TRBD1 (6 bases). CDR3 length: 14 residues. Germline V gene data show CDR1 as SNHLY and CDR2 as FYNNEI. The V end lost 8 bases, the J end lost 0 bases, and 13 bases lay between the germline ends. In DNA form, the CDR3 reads TGTGCCAGCTCCACTGGGACACTGAACACTGAAGCTTTCTTT. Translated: CASSTGTLNTEAFF.

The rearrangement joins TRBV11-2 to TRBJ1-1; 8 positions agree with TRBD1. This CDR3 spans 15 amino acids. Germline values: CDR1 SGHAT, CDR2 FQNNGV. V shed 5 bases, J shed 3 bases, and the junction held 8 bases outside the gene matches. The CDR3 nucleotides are TGTGCCAGCAGCCCAAGACAGGGGTGGTACACTGAAGCTTTCTTT. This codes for CASSPRQGWYTEAFF.